Presented here are 4 T cell receptor beta chains from one specimen sequenced in a study of cytomegalovirus exposure and HLA in healthy donors. The PCR ran on 60 Vbeta and 13 Jbeta primers. The protocol was immunoSEQ multiplex PCR, while the TCRdb copy is restricted to in-frame clones and leaves out a portion. The table shows fewer than 120,000 clones, with 80% occurring only once. Sequenced material: PBMCs. The receptors come from a woman aged 55-75 years in good health and CMV-seropositive.

This clone occurred a few times. The rearrangement joins TRBV5-4 to TRBJ2-7; 7 bases fit TRBD1. The CDR3 contains 12 residues. The germline gives CDR1 SGHNT, CDR2 YYREEE (reference sequence). V lost 5 bases to trimming and J lost 3 bases; unmatched junction nucleotides: 2. CDR3 amino acids: CASRWDSYEQYF. CDR3 bases: TGTGCCAGCAGATGGGACAGCTACGAGCAGTACTTC.

The chain recombines TRBV5-4 with TRBJ2-3, with 7 bases aligning to TRBD2. The CDR3 is 15 amino acids. Germline trimming cut 4 bases from V and 2 bases from J; bases unmatched to any gene: 7. Germline CDR1 is SGHNT and CDR2 is YYREEE (reference sequence). The CDR3 here is CASSQGLTSTDTQYF. In nucleotides, the CDR3 is TGTGCCAGCAGCCAGGGACTAACCTCCACAGATACGCAGTATTTT.

The chain recombines TRBV7-8 with TRBJ2-7; TRBD2 is a possible D gene (6 bases). V dropped 1 base and J dropped 5 bases, with 21 bases sitting between them. The germline V gene encodes CDR1 SGHVS and CDR2 FQNEAQ. This CDR3 has 17 residues. The CDR3 sequence is CASSLVGLGTYLDEQYF. CDR3 bases: TGTGCCAGCAGCTTAGTAGGGTTAGGGACTTACCTAGACGAGCAGTACTTC.

The V and J genes are TRBV28 and TRBJ2-7, with 9 bases lining up with TRBD1. Unmatched junction bases numbered 6, after V lost 3 bases and J lost 6 bases. CDR3 length equals 14 residues. The germline V gene has CDR1 MDHEN and CDR2 SYDVKM. The CDR3 DNA follows: TGTGCCAGCAGTTTTGGGACAGGGTTGACCGAGCAGTACTTC. Translating gives CASSFGTGLTEQYF.